This T cell receptor (beta chain) comes out of a study of blood T cells in healthy people across ages. Study-wide findings and caveats: Researchers deemed the diversity estimates from one million T cells underestimates. Changes seen in expanded clonotypes were possibly confounded by donor CMV status left unknown.

CDR1 is SGHRS, CDR2 YFSETQ, per germline. The CDR3 has 13 amino acids. V dropped 4 bases and J dropped 5 bases, with 12 bases sitting between them. On this clonotype: Its antigen is unknown.

Primers used in a second PCR of roughly 7 to 12 cycles were a sample-barcoded 5' primer and a J-beta primer mix. TCRdb called the 5' RACE reads again in MiXCR, with one record for every CDR3 protein. The sample has some 900,000 distinct CDR3 sequences, approximately 49% seen once. The sample comprised blood. The TCR sequence derives from a man aged 25 to 40 in good health. The chain joins TRBV5-1 to TRBJ1-1; weak D call: TRBD1 (5 bases). CDR3 DNA: TGCGCCAGCAGCCGGGAGGAGGGGACTGAAGCTTTCTTT. Translation gives CASSREEGTEAFF.